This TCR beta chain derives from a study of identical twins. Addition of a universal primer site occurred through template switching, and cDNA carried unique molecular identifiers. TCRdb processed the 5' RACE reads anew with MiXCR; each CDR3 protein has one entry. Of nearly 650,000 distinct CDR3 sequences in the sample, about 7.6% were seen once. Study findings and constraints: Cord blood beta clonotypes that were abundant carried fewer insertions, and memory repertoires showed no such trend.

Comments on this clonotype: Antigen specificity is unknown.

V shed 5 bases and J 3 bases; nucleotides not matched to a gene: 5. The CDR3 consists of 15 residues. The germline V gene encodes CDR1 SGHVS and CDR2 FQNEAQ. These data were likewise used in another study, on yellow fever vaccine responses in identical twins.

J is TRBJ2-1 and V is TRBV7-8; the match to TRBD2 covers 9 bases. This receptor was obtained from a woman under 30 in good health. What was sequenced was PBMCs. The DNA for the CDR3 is TGTGCCAGCAGCCGGGAGCGGGGGGACTACAATGAGCAGTTCTTC. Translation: CASSRERGDYNEQFF.